A single sample is the source of the 21 T cell receptor beta chains below, sequenced in a study of T cell clonality in common variable immunodeficiency. Sequenced by immunoSEQ multiplex PCR; TCRdb stores in-frame clones only, minus some. Observed are about 40,000 clones, no singletons, with the top ten taking 2.1%. The sequencing input was peripheral blood mononuclear cells. The receptors derive from a person aged 18 to 70 in good health.

In this sample, this clone turned up many times. The read ends 3 residues shy of where the CDR3 ends; the end is completed using the germline J gene. V and J are TRBV7-9 and TRBJ2-1; 9 bases match TRBD2. CDR1 and CDR2 from the germline V gene are SEHNR and FQNEAQ (reference sequence). The CDR3 runs 15 residues. V dropped 2 bases and J dropped 9; count of bases not matched to a gene: 8. The part of the CDR3 DNA that was read is TGTGCCAGCAGCTTATACCGTAGCGGGAGTGCTGAG. Protein sequence: CASSLYRSGSAE. The whole CDR3 reads CASSLYRSGSAEQFF.

In this sample, this clone turned up many times. The CDR3 end is not reached by the read, which stops 3 residues before it; the germline J gene fills it in. The chain uses TRBV5-1 and TRBJ1-1, with D possibly being TRBD1 (6 bases). The length of the CDR3 is 14 residues. Between the trimmed V and J ends, which lost 1 base and 1 base, there was a span of 8 bases. Looked up from germline, CDR1 is SGHRS and CDR2 is YFSETQ. The CDR3 bases that were read are TGCGCCAGCAGCTTGTCGGGACAGAACACTGAA. It encodes CASSLSGQNTE. The full CDR3 protein is CASSLSGQNTEAFF.

This clone was observed many times. Sequencing ends 3 residues short of the CDR3 end; the germline J gene provides the rest. The genes are TRBV12-3 or TRBV12-4 and TRBJ2-3; possible D gene TRBD2, 6 bases. The CDR3 is 17 amino acids. V shed 1 base and J shed 0 bases, with 14 bases lying between them. Here the CDR3 reads CASSLVSPGTSTDTQYF. CDR3 DNA, as far as it was read: TGTGCCAGCAGTTTAGTTTCTCCCGGGACTAGCACAGATACG.

This clone was found many times. The junction shows a germline mismatch at one end, possibly a read error. The read stops 3 residues short of the end of the CDR3; the missing end is completed from the germline J gene. The chain carries TRBV4-2 and TRBJ1-6; 7 bases line up with TRBD1. The CDR3 runs 15 residues. Germline V gives CDR1 LGHNA, CDR2 YNFKEQ. Here the CDR3 reads CASSQGTGDNSPLHF. The sequenced CDR3 bases are TGCGCCAGCAGCCAAGGAACAGGGGATAATTCACCC.

This clone ranks as medium-sized. The read is 3 residues too short to cover the CDR3 end, so that end is filled in from the germline J gene. This sequence joins TRBV20-1 and TRBJ2-3, with 7 bases that match TRBD2. The V and J ends lost 0 bases and 4 bases, in that order; junction bases with no gene match: 4. This CDR3 region has 14 residues. Per germline, CDR1 DFQATT and CDR2 SNEGSKA (reference sequence). Partial CDR3 DNA: TGCAGTGCTAGAGATTCGGGGGGTCCAGATACG. Residues: CSARDSGGPDT. The full CDR3 sequence reads CSARDSGGPDTQYF.

This clone was seen repeatedly, ten times or more. The DNA ends 3 residues before the CDR3 does, and the rest of the CDR3 is filled in from the germline J gene. The chain links TRBV11-2 to TRBJ1-2, with D possibly TRBD1 on 6 matching bases. The CDR3 length is 15 residues. V was shortened by 5 bases and J by 2 bases, with 15 bases between the two germline ends. Per the germline V gene, CDR1 is SGHAT and CDR2 is FQNNGV. The CDR3 sequence is CASSPLTGDNYGYTF. The covered CDR3 bases are TGTGCCAGCAGCCCGCTGACAGGCGACAACTATGGC. The variable domain in full, completed from reference TRBV11-2 and TRBJ1-2, reads EAGVAQSPRYKIIEKRQSVAFWCNPISGHATLYWYQQILGQGPKLLIQFQNNGVVDDSQLPKDRFSAERLKGVDSTLKIQPAKLEDSAVYLCASSPLTGDNYGYTFGSGTRLTVV.

This clone was seen ten or more times. The DNA ends 3 residues before the CDR3 does, and the rest of the CDR3 is filled in from the germline J gene. The gene calls are TRBV19 and TRBJ1-4; D gene unclear. The V gene lost 5 bases and the J gene lost 5 bases, with 9 bases spanning the gap. The CDR3 has 13 residues. CDR1 and CDR2 (germline): LNHDA, SQIVND (reference sequence). The CDR3 sequence is CASSQETNEKLFF. The sequenced part of the CDR3 DNA is TGTGCCAGTAGTCAAGAAACAAATGAAAAA.

This clone was detected many times. Sequencing ends 3 residues short of the CDR3 end; the germline J gene provides the rest. The chain joins TRBV2 to TRBJ2-3; D not resolved. Germline CDR1 reads SNHLY; CDR2 reads FYNNEI. This CDR3 contains 14 residues. Trimming took off 5 bases at V and 3 bases at J, with 12 bases between the two ends. The sequenced CDR3 bases are TGTGCCAGCAGTCCTCAGACTGGAACAGATACG. Residues: CASSPQTGTDT. The CDR3 in full is CASSPQTGTDTQYF.

On this clone: The read comes to an end 3 residues before the CDR3 does, leaving the germline J gene to fill in the end. V is TRBV6-2 or TRBV6-3 and J is TRBJ1-5; 10 bases fit TRBD1. The CDR3 has 15 amino acids. V was pared by 5 bases and J by 6 bases, with 7 bases of the junction left unmatched. Germline lookup yields CDR1 MNHEY and CDR2 SVGEGT. Incomplete CDR3 DNA: TGTGCCAGCAGTCGGGACAGGGGTAGGGTTCAGCCC. Translating it yields CASSRDRGRVQP. The whole CDR3 sequence reads CASSRDRGRVQPQHF.

In its sample, this clone was seen many times. The read stops 3 residues short of the end of the CDR3; the missing end is completed from the germline J gene. V usage is TRBV4-1 and J usage is TRBJ2-3; 11 bases align to TRBD2. The CDR3 sequence is 13 residues long. Germline values: CDR1 MGHRA, CDR2 YSYEKL. Trimming removed 5 bases from V and 6 bases from J; junction bases left unmatched: 1. The covered CDR3 bases are TGCGCCAGCAGCTTAGCGGGGGGGGATACG. Translation gives CASSLAGGDT. The full CDR3 is CASSLAGGDTQYF.

Remarks on this clone: The CDR3 end lies 3 residues beyond the end of the read and is filled in from the germline J gene. V is TRBV6-2 or TRBV6-3 and J is TRBJ1-1; D unclear. V was cut by 1 base and J by 1 base, with 7 bases left in between. Germline V lookup: CDR1 MNHEY, CDR2 SVGEGT. The CDR3 has 14 amino acids. CDR3 DNA, as far as it was read: TGTGCCAGCAGTTACTTACATACGAACACTGAA. It is translated as CASSYLHTNTE. The entire CDR3 protein is CASSYLHTNTEAFF.

In its sample, this clone was seen many times. The read ends 3 residues early relative to the CDR3; the germline J gene fills the gap. The rearrangement uses TRBV20-1 and TRBJ2-3; 9 bases are shared with TRBD2. The CDR3 sequence is 15 residues long. The junction had 2 bases not matched to a gene; V was cut back by 0 bases and J by 1 base. The germline V gene encodes CDR1 DFQATT and CDR2 SNEGSKA (reference sequence). This CDR3 reads CSARDRLAGTDTQYF. The CDR3 DNA, read in part, is TGCAGTGCTAGAGATAGACTAGCGGGCACAGATACG.

This clone was picked up many times. Read sequence stops 3 residues before the CDR3 end, and the germline J gene provides the missing end. The V and J genes are TRBV5-6 and TRBJ1-1; the D is unclear. Trimming shortened V by 0 bases and J by 0 bases, and 9 bases separated the two germline ends. The CDR3 totals 15 residues. Germline loops: CDR1 SGHDT, CDR2 YYEEEE. This CDR3 reads CASSLEPGLNTEAFF. CDR3 DNA (partial): TGTGCCAGCAGCTTGGAGCCAGGATTGAACACTGAA.

This clone came up many times. Read sequence stops 3 residues before the CDR3 end, and the germline J gene provides the missing end. The chain couples TRBV5-1 to TRBJ1-2, with D maybe TRBD1 (5 bases). Germline lookup yields CDR1 SGHRS and CDR2 YFSETQ. CDR3 length: 12 residues. Trimming removed 1 base from V and 6 bases from J, with 7 bases in between. Incomplete CDR3 DNA: TGCGCCAGCAGCTTGACAGGCCATGGC. This codes for CASSLTGHG. The whole CDR3 protein reads CASSLTGHGYTF.

This clone was seen many times. The sequenced fragment ends 3 residues before the CDR3 boundary, so the rest is inferred from the germline J gene. Other DNA sequences in this sample translate to the same CDR3. The V and J genes are TRBV30 and TRBJ1-3; D unresolved. Per germline, CDR1 GTSNPN and CDR2 SVGIG (reference sequence). V lost 2 bases to trimming and J lost 7 bases, with 9 bases between them. The CDR3 extends over 12 amino acids. The CDR3 loop reads CAWSSGFNTIYF. The part of the CDR3 DNA that was read is TGTGCCTGGAGTTCAGGTTTCAACACC. Based on the CDR3 plus reference TRBV30 and TRBJ1-3, the full variable domain is SQTIHQWPATLVQPVGSPLSLECTVEGTSNPNLYWYRQAAGRGLQLLFYSVGIGQISSEVPQNLSASRPQDRQFILSSKKLLLSDSGFYLCAWSSGFNTIYFGEGSWLTVV.

This clone was seen at least ten times. The DNA ends 3 residues before the CDR3 does, and the rest of the CDR3 is filled in from the germline J gene. The chain recombines TRBV19 with TRBJ1-6; weak D call: TRBD1 (6 bases). From germline, CDR1 is LNHDA and CDR2 SQIVND (reference sequence). This CDR3 is 14 amino acids long. V lost 4 bases and J 7 bases, leaving 11 bases between the germline ends. CDR3 loop: CASSNGQINSPLHF. CDR3 DNA (partial): TGTGCCAGTAGTAACGGACAGATAAATTCACCC. Combining the CDR3 with reference TRBV19 and TRBJ1-6 gives the whole variable domain DGGITQSPKYLFRKEGQNVTLSCEQNLNHDAMYWYRQDPGQGLRLIYYSQIVNDFQKGDIAEGYSVSREKKESFPLTVTSAQKNPTAFYLCASSNGQINSPLHFGNGTRLTVT.

This clone was seen a handful of times. The read ends 3 residues shy of where the CDR3 ends; the end is completed using the germline J gene. J is TRBJ1-4 and V is TRBV2; weak D call: TRBD1 (6 bases). The V gene's germline CDR1 is SNHLY and CDR2 FYNNEI. This CDR3 has 15 amino acids. The germline V and J ends were trimmed by 6 bases and 0 bases, with 11 bases remaining between them. CDR3 sequence: CASRTGFATNEKLFF. CDR3 DNA (partial): TGTGCCAGCAGAACAGGGTTTGCAACTAATGAAAAA.

This clone was counted between two and nine times. Read coverage stops 3 residues before the CDR3 terminus; the germline J gene supplies the remainder. This chain connects TRBV19 to TRBJ1-2; D is ambiguous. The germline CDR1 and CDR2 sequences are LNHDA and SQIVND (reference sequence). The CDR3 runs 16 residues. The part of the CDR3 DNA that was read is TGTGCCAGTAGTGGGTCTAGCGCCAGCACCTACAATGAC. Translated, it gives CASSGSSASTYND. The entire CDR3 protein is CASSGSSASTYNDYTF. Based on the CDR3 plus reference TRBV19 and TRBJ1-2, the full variable domain is DGGITQSPKYLFRKEGQNVTLSCEQNLNHDAMYWYRQDPGQGLRLIYYSQIVNDFQKGDIAEGYSVSREKKESFPLTVTSAQKNPTAFYLCASSGSSASTYNDYTFGSGTRLTVV.

In this sample, this clone turned up many times. Read data end 3 residues before the CDR3 end; the end is taken from the germline J gene. V and J are TRBV30 and TRBJ1-5, with D possibly being TRBD1 (6 bases). The CDR3 covers 14 residues. V lost 1 base and J lost 0, with 7 bases in between. From germline, CDR1 is GTSNPN and CDR2 SVGIG (reference sequence). CDR3 sequence: CAWSADSSNQPQHF. Partial CDR3 DNA: TGTGCCTGGAGTGCGGACAGTAGCAATCAGCCC.

This clone was seen at least ten times. The read ends 3 residues early relative to the CDR3; the germline J gene fills the gap. The J gene is TRBJ2-5, the V gene TRBV9, with TRBD1 matching over 8 bases. The CDR3 is made up of 14 amino acids. CDR1 and CDR2 from the germline V gene are SGDLS and YYNGEE. The trim removed 4 bases at V and 2 bases at J, leaving 4 bases unmatched. Partial CDR3 DNA: TGTGCCAGCAGCTTCGGACAGGGTCAAGAGACC. Residues: CASSFGQGQET. The entire CDR3 reads CASSFGQGQETQYF. Full variable domain (remainder filled in from reference TRBV9 and TRBJ2-5): DSGVTQTPKHLITATGQRVTLRCSPRSGDLSVYWYQQSLDQGLQFLIQYYNGEERAKGNILERFSAQQFPDLHSELNLSSLELGDSALYFCASSFGQGQETQYFGPGTRLLVL.

This clone has a count of ten or more. A read error may account for a junction end that differs from germline. From the germline J gene comes the end of the CDR3, since the read stops 3 residues before it. This specimen includes other DNA sequences encoding the same CDR3. V gene TRBV30 combines with J gene TRBJ1-2; 9 positions match TRBD1. Germline CDR1 and CDR2: GTSNPN and SVGIG (reference sequence). This CDR3 comprises 16 residues. The CDR3 spells CAWSVYWDRVNYGYTF. Incomplete CDR3 DNA: TGTGCCTGGAGTGTGTATTGGGACAGGGTTAACTACGGC.